The clone carrying this T cell receptor (beta chain) has a handful of counts. V lost 6 bases, J lost 4 bases, and 12 bases lay in between. This CDR3 spans 13 amino acids. The data are from a study of molecular identifiers for immune sequencing clone quantification. Bulk TCR libraries used previously described methods and listed TCR primers. TCRdb passed the PCR reads through MiXCR, listing each CDR3 protein once. The sample consists of about half a million distinct CDR3 sequences, 20% to 25% of them appearing once. With RNA at 10%, 30% or 50%, naive CD8 libraries came from approximately 20,000 to 980,000 sorted cells.

The receptor comes from a human donor in good health. Some libraries in this study had Jurkat cell RNA spiked in. The chain carries TRBV12-3 or TRBV12-4 and TRBJ1-2; the D is unclear. The sample taken for sequencing was naive CD8+ T cells from blood, with Jurkat cell RNA spiked in. Subset in this sample: FACS-sorted CD8+CD4-CCR7+CD45RA+ naive T cells. CDR3 sequence reads: CASRPTEIYGYTF. In nucleotides, the CDR3 is TGTGCCAGCAGACCTACAGAGATCTATGGCTACACCTTC.